The present T cell receptor beta chain was sequenced within a study of blood T cell repertoires in COVID-19. In the study overall: The United States, Italy and Spain provided the acute and convalescent COVID-19 samples.

V was pared by 0 bases and J by 8 bases, with 16 bases between. The CDR3 is 16 amino acids. Germline CDR1 is LGHDT and CDR2 is YNNKEL (reference sequence). Some clones are missing from TCRdb's copy, which holds only in-frame ones; the method was immunoSEQ multiplex PCR. The sample includes roughly 45,000 clones, about nine tenths of them seen just once. Seattle's enrolled individuals joined amid active infection and were then monitored longitudinally. This clonotype was obtained from a woman aged 80 or over with COVID-19, enrolled during active disease. Sequenced material: peripheral blood. The genes are TRBV3-1 (or the pseudogene TRBV3-2) and TRBJ1-4; D remains unclear. The CDR3 nucleotides read TGTGCCAGCAGCCAAGATTCTGGTTGGGCGAAGGAAAAACTGTTTTTT. It specifies CASSQDSGWAKEKLFF.